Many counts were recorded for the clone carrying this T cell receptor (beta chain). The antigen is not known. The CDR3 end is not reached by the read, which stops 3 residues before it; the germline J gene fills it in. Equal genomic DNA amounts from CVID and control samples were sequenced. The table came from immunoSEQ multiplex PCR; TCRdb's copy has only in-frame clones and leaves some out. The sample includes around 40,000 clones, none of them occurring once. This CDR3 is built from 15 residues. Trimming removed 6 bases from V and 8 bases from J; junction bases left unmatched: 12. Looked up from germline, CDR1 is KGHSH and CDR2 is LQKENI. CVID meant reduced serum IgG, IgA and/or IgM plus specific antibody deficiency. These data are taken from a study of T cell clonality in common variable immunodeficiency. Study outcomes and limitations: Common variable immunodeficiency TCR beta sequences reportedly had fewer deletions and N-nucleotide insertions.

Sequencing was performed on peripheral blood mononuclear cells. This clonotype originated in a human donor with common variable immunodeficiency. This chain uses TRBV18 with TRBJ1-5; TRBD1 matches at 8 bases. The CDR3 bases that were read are TGTGCCAGCTCTGCGACAGGGGCCCTACCGGAGCCC. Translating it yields CASSATGALPEP. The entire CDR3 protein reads CASSATGALPEPQHF.